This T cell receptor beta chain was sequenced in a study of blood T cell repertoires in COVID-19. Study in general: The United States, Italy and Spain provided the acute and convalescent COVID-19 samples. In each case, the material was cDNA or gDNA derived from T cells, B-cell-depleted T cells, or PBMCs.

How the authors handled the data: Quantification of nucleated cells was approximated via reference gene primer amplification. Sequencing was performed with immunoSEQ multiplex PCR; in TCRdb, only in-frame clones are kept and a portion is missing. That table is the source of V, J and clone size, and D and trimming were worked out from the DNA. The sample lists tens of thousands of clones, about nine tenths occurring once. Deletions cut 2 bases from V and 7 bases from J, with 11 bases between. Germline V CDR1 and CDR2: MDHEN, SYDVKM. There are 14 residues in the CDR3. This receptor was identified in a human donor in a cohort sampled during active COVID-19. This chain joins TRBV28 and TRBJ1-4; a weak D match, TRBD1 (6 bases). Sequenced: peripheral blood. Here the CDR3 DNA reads TGTGCCAGCAGTTTAGTGGGGGCTCGTGAAAAACTGTTTTTT. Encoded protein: CASSLVGAREKLFF.